The 22 T cell receptor beta chains in this list originate from one sample, sequenced in a study of blood T cell repertoires in COVID-19. Sequencing used immunoSEQ multiplex PCR; TCRdb keeps in-frame clones, though not all of them. The sample has some 100,000 clones, around 85% seen once. The sample was peripheral blood. These receptors were collected from a man aged 80 or over with active or convalescent COVID-19.

V and J are TRBV5-4 and TRBJ2-5, with 11 bases that match TRBD2. CDR3 length equals 15 residues. Unmatched junction bases numbered 5, after V lost 4 bases and J lost 3 bases. Germline values: CDR1 SGHNT, CDR2 YYREEE (reference sequence). The CDR3 is CASSLSGGEKETQYF. Written as DNA, the CDR3 is TGTGCCAGCAGCCTTAGCGGGGGGGAAAAAGAGACCCAGTACTTC.

V gene TRBV5-1 combines with J gene TRBJ1-4; perhaps TRBD1 as D (5 bases). CDR3 size: 15 residues. With 4 bases removed from V and 0 bases from J, the gap between germline ends came to 10 bases. The germline V gene has CDR1 SGHRS and CDR2 YFSETQ. CDR3 sequence reads: CASSPGHATNEKLFF. CDR3 nucleotides: TGCGCCAGCAGCCCAGGGCATGCAACTAATGAAAAACTGTTTTTT.

The chain has TRBV27 and TRBJ2-2, with D possibly being TRBD1 (5 bases). Trimming removed 5 bases from V and 3 bases from J, with 10 bases in between. Germline assignment: CDR1 MNHEY and CDR2 SMNVEV (reference sequence). The CDR3 is 14 residues long. CDR3: CASSPQGDTGELFF. The CDR3 DNA is TGTGCCAGCAGTCCCCAGGGCGACACCGGGGAGCTGTTTTTT.

The chain combines TRBV6-2 or TRBV6-3 with TRBJ1-2, with TRBD1 identical over 9 bases. The CDR3 contains 14 residues. Looked up from germline, CDR1 is MNHEY and CDR2 is SVGEGT. Trimming removed 2 bases from V and 6 bases from J; junction bases left unmatched: 4. CDR3 in DNA: TGTGCCAGCAGTTACCCGGGACAGGGAGATGGCTACACCTTC. Its protein product is CASSYPGQGDGYTF.

V and J are TRBV7-8 and TRBJ1-2; D is unresolved. V dropped 5 bases and J dropped 5 bases, with 21 bases sitting between them. The CDR3 totals 16 residues. The germline gives CDR1 SGHVS, CDR2 FQNEAQ. CDR3 bases: TGTGCCAGCAGCACCCTCGAATGGCAGGTCACTTATGGCTACACCTTC. Its translation is CASSTLEWQVTYGYTF.

The DNA of the CDR3 is TGTGCCAGCAGCTTACCGGGACTGGAGAATTACGAGCAGTACTTC. It translates to CASSLPGLENYEQYF. The J gene is TRBJ2-7, the V gene TRBV5-6, with TRBD2 as a possible D gene (6 bases). The CDR3 is 15 residues long. Trimming took off 2 bases at V and 4 bases at J, with 16 bases between the two ends. Germline V gene data show CDR1 as SGHDT and CDR2 as YYEEEE.

V and J are TRBV30 and TRBJ1-5; 7 bases are a match to TRBD1. With V trimmed by 0 bases and J by 6 bases, 11 bases remained unmatched. The CDR3 loop spans 16 amino acids. From germline, CDR1 is GTSNPN and CDR2 SVGIG (reference sequence). CDR3 sequence reads: CAWSVPGRGVSQPQHF. The CDR3 region has the DNA TGTGCCTGGAGTGTACCGGGCAGGGGGGTGAGTCAGCCCCAGCATTTT.

The V gene is TRBV6-5, the J gene TRBJ2-7; TRBD2 might be the D (5 bases). The CDR3 is made up of 15 amino acids. The V and J ends lost 5 bases and 1 base respectively, with 15 bases between them. CDR1 is MNHEY and CDR2 is SVGAGI in the germline V gene. The CDR3 bases are TGTGCCAGCAGTACCGGAGAGGGCCGATCCTACGAGCAGTACTTC. Translation gives CASSTGEGRSYEQYF.

The V and J genes are TRBV6-2 or TRBV6-3 and TRBJ1-2, with 10 bases fitting TRBD1. The CDR3 has 17 amino acids. Germline CDR1 MNHEY, CDR2 SVGEGT. Germline trimming cut 3 bases from V and 4 bases from J; bases unmatched to any gene: 11. The CDR3 DNA follows: TGTGCCAGCAGTTATCGTCGACAGGGGGCTCCAGGCTATGGCTACACCTTC. Protein: CASSYRRQGAPGYGYTF.

V and J are TRBV5-1 and TRBJ2-2, with 11 bases aligning to TRBD2. The germline CDR1 and CDR2 sequences are SGHRS and YFSETQ. Losses at the gene ends were 2 bases for V and 4 bases for J; bases not matched to a gene: 4. The CDR3 totals 16 residues. CDR3 in amino acids: CASSFTTSGGTGELFF. As DNA, the CDR3 is TGCGCCAGCAGCTTCACCACTAGCGGGGGCACCGGGGAGCTGTTTTTT.

The chain couples TRBV5-4 to TRBJ2-2, with D hard to call. Per germline, CDR1 SGHNT and CDR2 YYREEE (reference sequence). With 7 bases removed from V and 3 bases from J, the gap between germline ends came to 13 bases. The CDR3 covers 14 residues. Here the CDR3 DNA reads TGTGCCAGCCATACGGCCGGGTACACCGGGGAGCTGTTTTTT. Protein: CASHTAGYTGELFF. Full variable domain (rest looked up from reference TRBV5-4 and TRBJ2-2): ETGVTQSPTHLIKTRGQQVTLRCSSQSGHNTVSWYQQALGQGPQFIFQYYREEENGRGNFPPRFSGLQFPNYSSELNVNALELDDSALYLCASHTAGYTGELFFGEGSRLTVL.

The chain uses TRBV5-1 and TRBJ2-2; 7 positions match TRBD1. V gave up 1 base and J gave up 6 bases; unmatched junction bases: 6. Germline V gene lookup returns CDR1 SGHRS and CDR2 YFSETQ. The CDR3 runs 15 residues. CDR3: CASSLILQGAGELFF. CDR3 DNA sequence: TGCGCCAGCAGCTTGATCCTGCAGGGGGCCGGGGAGCTGTTTTTT.

The rearrangement links TRBV2 to TRBJ2-1; 7 nucleotides align to TRBD2. CDR3 length: 16 amino acids. The germline gives CDR1 SNHLY, CDR2 FYNNEI. V was pared by 8 bases and J by 3 bases, with 13 bases of the junction left unmatched. In nucleotides, the CDR3 is TGTGCCAGCGGGGGGGAAACCTGGTTTGTCTACAATGAGCAGTTCTTC. Its translation is CASGGETWFVYNEQFF.

This clone has just one count. J is TRBJ1-2 and V is TRBV7-2; D might be TRBD1 (5 bases). The V and J ends lost 3 bases and 7 bases respectively, with 18 bases between them. Germline assignment: CDR1 SGHTA and CDR2 FQGNSA. This CDR3 comprises 15 residues. The CDR3 DNA reads TGTGCCAGCAGCTTCGACAGTCTAGGAAGGGGTGGCTACACCTTC. It yields the protein CASSFDSLGRGGYTF.

The genes are TRBV29-1 and TRBJ1-2; TRBD1 agrees at 8 bases. Germline CDR1 SQVTM, CDR2 ANQGSEA. There are 13 residues in the CDR3. The J segment lost 4 bases and the V segment lost 5 bases, leaving 6 bases of the junction unmatched. CDR3 DNA sequence: TGCAGCGTTCCGACAGGGGAGGGCTATGGCTACACCTTC. It codes for CSVPTGEGYGYTF.

The V call is TRBV6-4, the J call TRBJ2-1, with D possibly TRBD2 on 5 matching bases. Trimming pared 0 bases from V and 8 bases from J, leaving 14 bases between. CDR1 MRHNA and CDR2 SNTAGT come from the germline V gene. The CDR3 contains 15 residues. The CDR3 nucleotides are TGTGCCAGCAGTGACTCGGGCTGGGCCGGGGATGAGCAGTTCTTC. Its protein is CASSDSGWAGDEQFF.

This clone was recorded a few times. The chain employs TRBV5-1 and TRBJ1-2; no reliable D call. Trimming pared 4 bases from V and 0 bases from J, leaving 13 bases between. The CDR3 sequence is 15 residues long. Germline V gene sequence: CDR1 SGHRS, CDR2 YFSETQ. The CDR3 region is CASSEGPLANYGYTF. The CDR3 nucleotides are TGCGCCAGCAGCGAGGGCCCATTAGCTAACTATGGCTACACCTTC.

This rearrangement joins TRBV5-8 to TRBJ2-5, with 9 bases lining up with TRBD2. The germline CDR1 and CDR2 sequences are SGHTS and YDEGEE. With V trimmed by 7 bases and J by 6 bases, 10 bases remained unmatched. The CDR3 runs 14 residues. CDR3 protein: CASPPGLAKKTQYF. CDR3 in DNA: TGTGCCAGCCCGCCCGGACTAGCGAAAAAGACCCAGTACTTC. The full variable domain, rest sourced from reference TRBV5-8 and TRBJ2-5, is EAGVTQSPTHLIKTRGQQATLRCSPISGHTSVYWYQQALGLGLQFLLWYDEGEERNRGNFPPRFSGRQFPNYSSELNVNALELEDSALYLCASPPGLAKKTQYFGPGTRLLVL.

The rearrangement joins TRBV3-1 (or the pseudogene TRBV3-2) to TRBJ2-3, with 7 bases matching TRBD2. V gave up 4 bases and J gave up 1 base; unmatched junction bases: 2. Looked up from germline, CDR1 is LGHDT and CDR2 is YNNKEL (reference sequence). The CDR3 has 14 residues. CDR3 bases: TGTGCCAGCAGCCTGGGGGGGGGCACAGATACGCAGTATTTT. Amino acid sequence: CASSLGGGTDTQYF.

V and J are TRBV7-9 and TRBJ1-3, with 10 bases fitting TRBD1. The V and J ends lost 5 bases and 6 bases, in that order; junction bases with no gene match: 10. The germline CDR1 and CDR2 sequences are SEHNR and FQNEAQ (reference sequence). The CDR3 is made up of 16 amino acids. The CDR3 loop is CASSPGGQGSTNTIYF. Here the CDR3 DNA reads TGTGCCAGCAGCCCAGGGGGACAGGGGTCGACAAACACCATATATTTT. Together with reference TRBV7-9 and TRBJ1-3, the CDR3 gives the full variable domain: DTGVSQNPRHKITKRGQNVTFRCDPISEHNRLYWYRQTLGQGPEFLTYFQNEAQLEKSRLLSDRFSAERPKGSFSTLEIQRTEQGDSAMYLCASSPGGQGSTNTIYFGEGSWLTVV.

V usage is TRBV4-1 and J usage is TRBJ2-7, with a weak D call TRBD1 (6 bases). Germline V lookup: CDR1 MGHRA, CDR2 YSYEKL. V shed 4 bases and J shed 4 bases, with 14 bases lying between them. The CDR3 is 14 amino acids. CDR3 amino acids: CASSPQGEHYEQYF. The CDR3 coding sequence is TGCGCCAGCAGCCCACAGGGTGAACATTACGAGCAGTACTTC.

This clone was seen just once. The chain couples TRBV9 to TRBJ1-2; D unresolved. Germline V gene data show CDR1 as SGDLS and CDR2 as YYNGEE. The CDR3 runs to 13 residues. Between the trimmed V and J ends, which lost 2 bases and 6 bases, there was a span of 11 bases. The CDR3 DNA follows: TGTGCCAGCAGCGTTCGGGTCATGGATGGCTACACCTTC. It encodes CASSVRVMDGYTF.